The present TCR beta chain was sequenced within a study of T-cell reconstitution after alpha-beta-depleted transplantation in children (dated by TCRdb to the mid-2010s). Broadly, across the study: Using TCR repertoire profiling, the study followed T-cell immune reconstitution in a quantitative way in children after TCRalphabeta/CD19-depleted allogeneic hematopoietic cell transplantation.

The germline V gene (reference sequence) specifies SEHNR as CDR1 and FQNEAQ as CDR2. V is cut back by 10 bases and J by 6 bases, with 8 bases in the junction unmatched. Including cysteine and phenylalanine, the CDR3 has 15 amino acids. Solely the CDR3 DNA is kept, with 45 bases framed from the first base. This clonotype was seen at least ten times. Its antigen target is currently unknown. The record has no base qualities; no much larger clone is one base away. Receptor libraries were prepared by PCR. Sequenced using an Illumina HiSeq 2500. To normalize quantification of the TCRbeta repertoire, the TCR libraries were built with molecular barcoding that relied on unique molecular identifiers. The raw public data were reprocessed by TCRdb itself: fastp quality trimming at Q25, MiXCR clonotype calling, in-frame beta chains only. Here each entry gathers all rows of one CDR3 protein and keeps the most common genes and DNA. This sample lists about 270,000 distinct CDR3 sequences; more than 8% were detected once. The leading ten clones occupy about 9.5% of the sample.

The receptor chain draws on TRBV7-9 and TRBJ2-3; 15 bases in the middle match TRBD2. The TCR originated in a human donor who donated a stem cell graft to a child with SCID. The sequencing used PBMCs from the stem cell graft donor, collected from the stem cell graft. Here is the DNA: TGTGCCAACTCCGGACTAGCGGGGGGGCCGGATACGCAGTATTTT. This sequence encodes CANSGLAGGPDTQYF.